The 26 T cell receptor beta chains listed next were all sequenced from one sample in a study of cytomegalovirus exposure and HLA in healthy donors. PCR was performed using 60 Vbeta and 13 Jbeta primers. The assay was immunoSEQ multiplex PCR, and TCRdb's table has in-frame clones only and misses some. This sample's table has roughly 73,000 clones. Sequencing was done on a sample of PBMCs. The receptors shown here come from a man between 50 and 59 years old in good health and CMV-seropositive.

The genes are TRBV6-5 and TRBJ1-1; D possibly corresponds to TRBD1 (6 bases). Trimming pared 6 bases from V and 11 bases from J, leaving 25 bases between. The CDR3 loop spans 15 amino acids. CDR1 and CDR2 from the germline V gene are MNHEY and SVGAGI. This CDR3 reads CASRGGRLPPTKAFF. The CDR3 bases are TGTGCCAGCAGGGGGGGGCGTCTACCTCCAACAAAGGCTTTCTTT.

The rearrangement joins TRBV19 to TRBJ1-2, with D possibly matching TRBD1 (5 bases). This CDR3 is 13 amino acids long. CDR1 is LNHDA, CDR2 SQIVND, per germline (reference sequence). V lost 5 bases, J lost 3 bases, and 10 bases lay in between. In nucleotides, the CDR3 is TGTGCCAGTAGTCAAGTCAGGGACTATGGCTACACCTTC. The encoded protein is CASSQVRDYGYTF.

The CDR3 protein is CASSFGQAFNQPQHF. The CDR3 DNA is TGTGCCAGCAGCTTCGGACAGGCCTTCAATCAGCCCCAGCATTTT. The chain links TRBV7-2 to TRBJ1-5; TRBD1 matches at 7 bases. Germline trimming cut 3 bases from V and 3 bases from J; bases unmatched to any gene: 5. Germline CDR1 is SGHTA and CDR2 is FQGNSA. The CDR3 extends over 15 amino acids.

This chain links TRBV5-4 with TRBJ1-1; 8 nucleotides agree with TRBD1. Germline V gives CDR1 SGHNT, CDR2 YYREEE (reference sequence). The CDR3 sequence is 14 residues long. Germline trimming cut 4 bases from V and 2 bases from J; bases unmatched to any gene: 4. This CDR3 is CASSTDRANTEAFF. The CDR3 region has the DNA TGTGCCAGCAGCACGGACAGGGCTAACACTGAAGCTTTCTTT.

The chain joins TRBV6-5 to TRBJ1-2; D is unclear. Germline V CDR1 and CDR2: MNHEY, SVGAGI. CDR3 length equals 12 residues. Deletions cut 4 bases from V and 10 bases from J, with 13 bases between. The CDR3 sequence is CASSSRGDDYTF. The CDR3 nucleotides read TGTGCCAGCAGTTCCCGCGGAGATGACTACACCTTC.

This CDR3 reads CASRALSTTDTQYF. The CDR3 DNA is TGCGCCAGCAGGGCCTTATCGACTACAGATACGCAGTATTTT. The chain carries TRBV5-1 and TRBJ2-3; D not certain. V lost 5 bases and J lost 3, with 13 bases in between. Germline CDR1 and CDR2: SGHRS and YFSETQ. The CDR3 sequence is 14 residues long.

This sequence joins TRBV2 and TRBJ1-1; 7 bases are a match to TRBD1. The J segment lost 2 bases and the V segment lost 8 bases, leaving 5 bases of the junction unmatched. Per germline, CDR1 SNHLY and CDR2 FYNNEI. The CDR3 consists of 13 residues. The CDR3: CASHNRGNTEAFF. Written as DNA, the CDR3 is TGTGCCAGCCATAACAGGGGCAACACTGAAGCTTTCTTT.

The chain carries TRBV5-1 and TRBJ2-7; D may be TRBD2 (6 bases). CDR3 length: 14 amino acids. Trimming stripped 2 bases from V and 6 bases from J, with 15 bases between. Germline V gives CDR1 SGHRS, CDR2 YFSETQ. The CDR3 sequence is CASSFEGGEGEQYV. The CDR3 region has the DNA TGCGCCAGCAGCTTTGAGGGAGGCGAGGGCGAGCAGTACGTC.

The chain is built from TRBV5-1 and TRBJ2-2, with 10 bases lining up with TRBD1. V shed 4 bases and J 4 bases; nucleotides not matched to a gene: 10. Germline values: CDR1 SGHRS, CDR2 YFSETQ. CDR3 length equals 17 residues. This CDR3 is CASSNGQGVRGTGELFF. The CDR3 DNA follows: TGCGCCAGCAGCAACGGACAGGGGGTTAGAGGCACCGGGGAGCTGTTTTTT.

The chain combines TRBV6-1 with TRBJ2-1; D might be TRBD1 (5 bases). The V end was cut by 1 base, the J end by 0 bases, with 13 bases between. Germline V lookup: CDR1 MNHNS, CDR2 SASEGT. The CDR3 is made up of 17 amino acids. The CDR3 reads CASSEEGVAASYNEQFF. The CDR3 DNA sequence: TGTGCCAGCAGTGAAGAAGGGGTGGCAGCCTCCTACAATGAGCAGTTCTTC.

The rearrangement links TRBV5-5 to TRBJ1-5; no clear D. There are 14 residues in the CDR3. Germline CDR1 SGHKS, CDR2 YYEKEE (reference sequence). V dropped 3 bases and J dropped 6 bases, with 13 bases sitting between them. The CDR3: CASSSSAGSQPQHF. CDR3 nucleotides: TGTGCCAGCAGCTCATCAGCGGGGAGTCAGCCCCAGCATTTT.

This rearrangement joins TRBV28 to TRBJ2-7; 8 bases line up with TRBD2. The CDR3 runs to 17 residues. The trim removed 6 bases at V and 1 base at J, leaving 14 bases unmatched. Germline lookup yields CDR1 MDHEN and CDR2 SYDVKM. This chain's CDR3 is CASSLTASGPGSYEQYF. The CDR3 bases are TGTGCCAGCAGCTTGACGGCTAGCGGGCCCGGTTCCTACGAGCAGTACTTC.

The chain employs TRBV6-5 and TRBJ1-5; D gene ambiguous. Per the germline V gene, CDR1 is MNHEY and CDR2 is SVGAGI. The CDR3 contains 13 residues. Trimming took 7 bases from V and 6 from J, leaving 13 bases between them. In DNA, the CDR3 is TGTGCCAGCAATGGTCGGGGAGGTCAGCCCCAGCATTTT. As protein: CASNGRGGQPQHF.

This rearrangement joins TRBV2 to TRBJ1-2; D perhaps matches TRBD1 (6 bases). Trimming took 6 bases from V and 8 from J, leaving 16 bases between them. The CDR3 totals 13 residues. Germline-derived CDR1 and CDR2 are SNHLY and FYNNEI. CDR3 in amino acids: CASSPTGSFGYTF. CDR3 bases: TGTGCCAGCAGCCCTACAGGGTCCTTCGGCTACACCTTC.

The chain joins TRBV5-1 to TRBJ2-7; 7 positions match TRBD1. This CDR3 contains 15 residues. In germline, CDR1 is SGHRS, CDR2 YFSETQ. The V and J ends lost 3 bases and 5 bases, in that order; junction bases with no gene match: 11. CDR3 sequence reads: CASSSLGDRDNEQYV. DNA for the CDR3: TGCGCCAGCAGCTCCCTAGGGGACAGAGACAACGAGCAGTACGTC.

The chain combines TRBV6-1 with TRBJ1-5; no clear D. The CDR3 is made up of 15 amino acids. Germline V gene lookup returns CDR1 MNHNS and CDR2 SASEGT. The V and J ends lost 1 base and 9 bases respectively, with 16 bases between them. The CDR3 region has the DNA TGTGCCAGCAGTGAAGGGGCGGAGGCTGAACGGCCCCAGCATTTT. Residues: CASSEGAEAERPQHF.

This rearrangement joins TRBV10-3 to TRBJ1-6; D is unresolved. V lost 2 bases and J lost 10, with 9 bases in between. This CDR3 spans 13 amino acids. Germline CDR1 reads ENHRY; CDR2 reads SYGVKD. The CDR3 sequence is CAISEGRGSPLHF. CDR3 DNA: TGTGCCATCAGTGAGGGGCGGGGATCACCCCTCCACTTT.

The V and J genes are TRBV9 and TRBJ2-3; 12 bases match TRBD2. Losses at the gene ends were 4 bases for V and 1 base for J; bases not matched to a gene: 4. Germline assignment: CDR1 SGDLS and CDR2 YYNGEE. CDR3 length: 16 amino acids. The CDR3 protein is CASSLGTSGRTDTQYF. In DNA form, the CDR3 reads TGTGCCAGCAGCTTAGGGACTAGCGGGCGCACAGATACGCAGTATTTT.

CDR3 in amino acids: CASSISLQETQYF. In DNA, the CDR3 is TGTGCCAGTAGTATAAGCCTCCAAGAGACCCAGTACTTC. The V gene is TRBV19, the J gene TRBJ2-5; the D is unclear. The length of the CDR3 is 13 residues. Trimming pared 2 bases from V and 1 base from J, leaving 5 bases between. Germline assignment: CDR1 LNHDA and CDR2 SQIVND (reference sequence).

This chain uses TRBV7-3 with TRBJ2-5; D may be TRBD1 (6 bases). This CDR3 spans 15 amino acids. CDR1 and CDR2 (germline): SGHTA, FQGTGA. With 2 bases removed from V and 5 bases from J, the gap between germline ends came to 15 bases. In nucleotides, the CDR3 is TGTGCCAGCAGCTTACGAGCAGGGGAGATGGAGACCCAGTACTTC. Its translation: CASSLRAGEMETQYF.

CDR3 coding DNA: TGTGCCAGCAGCTGGGCAGGGCGCACCGGGGAGCTGTTTTTT. Translated: CASSWAGRTGELFF. This chain links TRBV7-3 with TRBJ2-2, with D perhaps TRBD1 (5 bases). This CDR3 is 14 amino acids long. Germline V gene lookup returns CDR1 SGHTA and CDR2 FQGTGA. The ends were cut back, 4 bases at V and 4 bases at J, with 10 bases in the middle. The full variable domain, its missing parts supplied by reference TRBV7-3 and TRBJ2-2, is GAGVSQTPSNKVTEKGKYVELRCDPISGHTALYWYRQSLGQGPEFLIYFQGTGAADDSGLPNDRFFAVRPEGSVSTLKIQRTERGDSAVYLCASSWAGRTGELFFGEGSRLTVL.

V and J are TRBV9 and TRBJ1-2; D gene ambiguous. The CDR3 has 13 amino acids. Trimming cost V 7 bases and J 8 bases, with 18 bases left between them. Germline V gene data show CDR1 as SGDLS and CDR2 as YYNGEE. CDR3 sequence (DNA): TGTGCCAGCGGAGAGACCGTGTCTGGCGGCTACACCTTC. This gives the protein CASGETVSGGYTF.

The chain carries TRBV6-5 and TRBJ1-3, with D unresolved. The CDR3 extends over 14 amino acids. Deletions cut 3 bases from V and 0 bases from J, with 6 bases between. Germline CDR1 is MNHEY and CDR2 is SVGAGI. CDR3 sequence: CASSYTYSGNTIYF. The CDR3 bases are TGTGCCAGCAGTTATACCTACTCTGGAAACACCATATATTTT.

The V gene is TRBV9, the J gene TRBJ2-2; TRBD2 matches 9 bases. This CDR3 region has 17 residues. Germline lookup yields CDR1 SGDLS and CDR2 YYNGEE. Trimming at V came to 2 bases and at J to 5 bases, leaving 10 bases not matched to a gene. CDR3 DNA: TGTGCCAGCAGCGTCCATAGCGGGAGTCGGGAGACCGGGGAGCTGTTTTTT. Its translation: CASSVHSGSRETGELFF.

The chain uses TRBV28 and TRBJ1-5; D ambiguous. The V end was cut by 5 bases, the J end by 4 bases, with 6 bases between. Looked up from germline, CDR1 is MDHEN and CDR2 is SYDVKM. There are 12 residues in the CDR3. The CDR3 bases are TGTGCCAGCAGTCCGTTTAATCAGCCCCAGCATTTT. This encodes CASSPFNQPQHF.

The rearrangement links TRBV7-9 to TRBJ1-1; 8 positions match TRBD1. J lost 1 base, V lost 0 bases, and 1 base had no gene match. Germline CDR1 SEHNR, CDR2 FQNEAQ (reference sequence). The CDR3 consists of 15 residues. The DNA for the CDR3 is TGTGCCAGCAGCTTAGCTGACAGGGGGAACACTGAAGCTTTCTTT. Its translation is CASSLADRGNTEAFF.